A selection of T cell receptor beta chains follows, all from one sample in a study of blood T cell repertoires in COVID-19. Clones were read by immunoSEQ multiplex PCR, and TCRdb kept only the in-frame ones, dropping some. The sample includes tens of thousands of clones, 70% to 85% of them seen just once. The sequenced sample was peripheral blood. The receptor source for this set is a man between 60 and 75 years old with acute or convalescent COVID-19. Each CDR3 is given with its conserved first and last residue. A D gene is named only where the DNA matches it firmly. Rows give clone size only sometimes, using once, few, many, or a class for an expanded clone.

size	V	D	J	CDR3	DNA
-	TRBV6-5	-	TRBJ1-1	CASSSVLNEAFF	TGTGCCAGCAGTTCGGTCTTAAATGAAGCTTTCTTT
-	TRBV6-6	-	TRBJ1-5	CASHPRQASNQPQHF	TGTGCCTCCCACCCTAGACAGGCTAGCAATCAGCCCCAGCATTTT
few	TRBV19	TRBD1	TRBJ2-5	CASSPRGRGETQYF	TGTGCCAGTAGTCCCAGGGGGCGCGGGGAGACCCAGTACTTC
few	TRBV28	-	TRBJ1-2	CASSLGRARLTGYTF	TGTGCCAGCAGTTTAGGCAGGGCCAGGCTCACCGGCTACACCTTC
-	TRBV3-1/TRBV3-2	-	TRBJ1-2	CASSQGGRDYGYTF	TGTGCCAGCAGCCAAGGGGGCCGCGACTATGGCTACACCTTC
-	TRBV18	-	TRBJ1-3	CASSPPDRRISGNTIYF	TGTGCCAGCTCACCACCCGACAGACGGATCTCTGGAAACACCATATATTTT
-	TRBV6-5	-	TRBJ2-1	CASSYERGRNEQFF	TGTGCCAGCAGTTATGAAAGGGGCCGGAATGAGCAGTTCTTC
-	TRBV30	-	TRBJ2-2	CAWSRGAGYTGELFF	TGTGCCTGGAGTAGAGGCGCGGGTTACACCGGGGAGCTGTTTTTT
once	TRBV5-1	-	TRBJ2-2	CASSVASAGELFF	TGCGCCAGCAGCGTCGCCAGCGCCGGGGAGCTGTTTTTT
once	TRBV5-1	-	TRBJ2-6	CASSPGSTSGANVLTF	TGCGCCAGCAGCCCTGGTAGCACCTCTGGGGCCAACGTCCTGACTTTC
-	TRBV7-9	TRBD1	TRBJ2-1	CASRPQGAYNEQFF	TGTGCCAGCCGTCCCCAGGGGGCCTACAATGAGCAGTTCTTC
-	TRBV27	-	TRBJ1-5	CASSGGNQPQHF	TGTGCCAGCAGTGGAGGCAATCAGCCCCAGCATTTT
-	TRBV5-6	TRBD2	TRBJ2-1	CASSQLAGAGNEQFF	TGTGCCAGCAGCCAACTAGCGGGGGCTGGAAATGAGCAGTTCTTC
-	TRBV7-9	-	TRBJ1-2	CASSPKGGDYGYTF	TGTGCCAGCAGCCCCAAGGGAGGTGACTATGGCTACACCTTC
-	TRBV5-1	TRBD1	TRBJ2-7	CASSLGGQGVYEQYF	TGCGCCAGCAGCTTGGGGGGACAGGGGGTCTACGAGCAGTACTTC
-	TRBV15	-	TRBJ2-1	CATSRVVGANEQFF	TGTGCCACCAGCCGCGTTGTGGGGGCCAATGAGCAGTTCTTC
few	TRBV19	-	TRBJ1-6	CASSGREGSPLHF	TGTGCCAGTAGTGGCAGGGAGGGCTCACCCCTCCACTTT
-	TRBV5-5	TRBD1	TRBJ1-6	CASKPQGDNSPLHF	TGTGCCAGCAAACCACAGGGGGATAATTCACCCCTCCACTTT
-	TRBV7-2	-	TRBJ1-5	CASSLGFGDGMPQHF	TGTGCCAGCAGCTTAGGCTTCGGGGATGGGATGCCCCAGCATTTT
once	TRBV7-2	-	TRBJ2-7	CASSLEVQGSEQYF	TGTGCCAGCAGCTTAGAGGTGCAGGGAAGCGAGCAGTACTTC
-	TRBV25-1	TRBD1	TRBJ1-2	CASRDTGGYGYTF	TGTGCCAGCAGAGACACAGGGGGCTATGGCTACACCTTC
-	TRBV11-2	TRBD1	TRBJ2-2	CASTKQGARDTGELFF	TGTGCCAGCACCAAACAGGGGGCGCGTGACACCGGGGAGCTGTTTTTT
-	TRBV21-1	-	TRBJ1-2	CASSNGAGCGYTF	TGTGCCAGCAGCAATGGTGCAGGCTGTGGCTACACCTTC
-	TRBV14	TRBD1	TRBJ2-2	CASSPPYRGRGLELTGELFF	TGTGCCAGCAGCCCCCCGTACAGGGGGCGAGGATTGGAACTGACCGGGGAGCTGTTTTTT